A single T cell receptor beta chain is shown here with its context. These data originate in a study of blood T cell repertoires in COVID-19. As for the study in general: The origin of the acute and convalescent COVID-19 samples was the United States, Italy and Spain. PBMCs, B-cell-depleted T cells, or T cells were the source of the cDNA or gDNA that made up the material.

Across about two dozen US areas, participants ranged in age from about 18 to 100 years. Germline V gene sequence: CDR1 LGHDT, CDR2 YNNKEL (reference sequence). The CDR3 totals 15 residues. V dropped 1 base and J dropped 7 bases, with 16 bases sitting between them. Only in-frame clones appear in the TCRdb table, and some are missing; sequencing was by immunoSEQ multiplex PCR. The data contain a few hundred thousand clones, about 87% of them seen just once; the ten biggest clones take up 1.5% to 2.5%. This chain uses TRBV3-1 (or the pseudogene TRBV3-2) with TRBJ1-2, with D perhaps matching TRBD1 (6 bases). This TCR derives from a middle-aged man in a cohort exposed to, infected with or recovered from COVID-19 (not recorded which). The source material was PBMCs or T cells enriched from blood (not recorded which). The CDR3 sequence: CASSQVLTGSSGYTF. The CDR3 DNA is TGTGCCAGCAGCCAAGTTCTAACAGGGAGCAGTGGCTACACCTTC.